The 13 T cell receptor beta chains given below trace back to one sample, sequenced in a study of blood T cell repertoires in COVID-19. Profiling relied on immunoSEQ multiplex PCR, and the TCRdb table lists in-frame clones only, not all of them. The data contain tens of thousands of clones, more than 80% of them seen just once; the ten biggest clones take up around 8.1%. The material sequenced was peripheral blood. These receptors were collected from a young man with active or convalescent COVID-19.

Note on this clone: The sample contains more than one DNA sequence encoding this CDR3. The rearrangement uses TRBV7-2 and TRBJ2-2; D may be TRBD2 (6 bases). V was pared by 1 base and J by 2 bases, with 8 bases between. The V gene's germline CDR1 is SGHTA and CDR2 FQGNSA. This CDR3 has 15 residues. CDR3 residues: CASSLGAGNTGELFF. CDR3 DNA sequence: TGTGCCAGCAGCTTAGGAGCGGGCAACACCGGGGAGCTGTTTTTT.

This rearrangement joins TRBV11-3 to TRBJ2-1, with 12 bases matching TRBD2. The J segment lost 8 bases and the V segment lost 5 bases, leaving 7 bases of the junction unmatched. Germline V lookup: CDR1 SGHNT, CDR2 YENEEA. The CDR3 sequence is 15 residues long. CDR3 in amino acids: CASSIGLAGKYEQFF. The CDR3 nucleotides read TGTGCCAGCAGCATTGGACTAGCGGGAAAGTATGAGCAGTTCTTC.

J is TRBJ2-5 and V is TRBV7-2; weak D call: TRBD2 (6 bases). The CDR3 contains 15 residues. Germline-derived CDR1 and CDR2 are SGHTA and FQGNSA. The V gene lost 10 bases and the J gene lost 0 bases, with 18 bases spanning the gap. Here the CDR3 DNA reads TGTGCCACCCTCGGGACTTACCTCTACCAAGAGACCCAGTACTTC. As protein: CATLGTYLYQETQYF.

The gene calls are TRBV7-3 and TRBJ1-5; TRBD1 agrees at 7 bases. Trimming cost V 7 bases and J 4 bases; bases outside gene matches: 13. Germline assignment: CDR1 SGHTA and CDR2 FQGTGA. This CDR3 is 16 amino acids long. The CDR3 protein is CASNLIPGQYNQPQHF. In DNA form, the CDR3 reads TGTGCCAGCAACCTTATACCGGGACAGTATAATCAGCCCCAGCATTTT.

V usage is TRBV6-9 and J usage is TRBJ2-7, with 10 bases aligning to TRBD2. Germline CDR1 reads MNHGY; CDR2 reads SVAAGI. Trimming took 2 bases from V and 3 from J; bases not matched to a gene: 10. This CDR3 has 17 residues. The CDR3 coding sequence is TGTGCCAGCAGTTATCTAACCCCGGGACTAGCGAACTACGAGCAGTACGTC. This codes for CASSYLTPGLANYEQYV.

The rearrangement joins TRBV5-4 to TRBJ2-2; D not certain. This CDR3 contains 14 residues. V was cut by 5 bases and J by 7 bases, with 15 bases left in between. Germline V gene lookup returns CDR1 SGHNT and CDR2 YYREEE (reference sequence). The CDR3 sequence is CASRVEDGIGELFF. CDR3 nucleotides: TGTGCCAGCAGAGTAGAGGATGGCATCGGGGAGCTGTTTTTT.

V and J are TRBV20-1 and TRBJ2-1; 8 nucleotides align to TRBD1. With 5 bases clipped from V and 10 bases from J, the junction kept 1 base outside the gene matches. From germline, CDR1 is DFQATT and CDR2 SNEGSKA (reference sequence). This CDR3 contains 10 residues. CDR3 region: CSADRGEQFF. The CDR3 coding sequence is TGCAGTGCTGACAGGGGAGAGCAGTTCTTC.

The chain recombines TRBV7-6 with TRBJ1-3; 10 nucleotides align to TRBD1. From germline, CDR1 is SGHVS and CDR2 FNYEAQ. The CDR3 extends over 17 amino acids. V gave up 5 bases and J gave up 1 base; unmatched junction bases: 8. The CDR3 sequence is CASSPGQGVASGNTIYF. CDR3 DNA sequence: TGTGCCAGCAGCCCAGGACAGGGGGTAGCATCTGGAAACACCATATATTTT.

The chain uses TRBV27 and TRBJ2-7, with 7 bases identical to TRBD1. The CDR3 sequence is 14 residues long. J lost 3 bases, V lost 9 bases, and 11 bases had no gene match. Per germline, CDR1 MNHEY and CDR2 SMNVEV (reference sequence). CDR3 in amino acids: CARRLTGTDYEQYF. The CDR3, as DNA: TGTGCCAGAAGATTAACCGGGACAGACTACGAGCAGTACTTC.

The chain joins TRBV5-4 to TRBJ2-1; 9 nucleotides match TRBD1. Germline trimming cut 2 bases from V and 4 bases from J; bases unmatched to any gene: 4. The CDR3 covers 15 residues. Germline assignment: CDR1 SGHNT and CDR2 YYREEE (reference sequence). The CDR3 bases are TGTGCCAGCAGCTTCCGGGACAGGGTATACAATGAGCAGTTCTTC. Protein product: CASSFRDRVYNEQFF.

The V gene is TRBV29-1, the J gene TRBJ2-1; 9 positions match TRBD1. Trimming at V came to 1 base and at J to 1 base, leaving 11 bases not matched to a gene. Germline CDR1 SQVTM, CDR2 ANQGSEA. The CDR3 length is 18 residues. The CDR3 nucleotides are TGCAGCGTTGAAGGCTCGTCGGGACAGGGTGGATCCTACAATGAGCAGTTCTTC. Protein: CSVEGSSGQGGSYNEQFF.

This sequence joins TRBV9 and TRBJ2-3; unclear D gene. Germline V gene sequence: CDR1 SGDLS, CDR2 YYNGEE. V lost 2 bases and J lost 4, with 5 bases in between. The CDR3 is made up of 12 amino acids. CDR3 DNA sequence: TGTGCCAGCAGCGTCCCGGCAGATACGCAGTATTTT. Protein sequence: CASSVPADTQYF.

The chain joins TRBV29-1 to TRBJ1-1; 7 bases line up with TRBD1. Germline CDR1 is SQVTM and CDR2 is ANQGSEA. This CDR3 is 13 amino acids long. J lost 0 bases, V lost 7 bases, and 5 bases had no gene match. CDR3 protein: CSGAGQLNTEAFF. CDR3 nucleotides: TGCAGCGGTGCGGGACAGCTGAACACTGAAGCTTTCTTT.